Described below is a single TCR beta chain sequence and its context. Its specificity is not known. Germline lookup yields CDR1 GTSNPN and CDR2 SVGIG (reference sequence). J lost 0 bases, V lost 1 base, and 8 bases had no gene match. This CDR3 is built from 17 residues. The PCR contained 60 Vbeta and 13 Jbeta primers. This table comes from immunoSEQ multiplex PCR, and its TCRdb copy is limited to in-frame clones, with some not included. The repertoire holds roughly 150,000 clones, with about three quarters as singletons. These data come from a study of cytomegalovirus exposure and HLA in healthy donors. Study-wide points: Many donors carried some public TCRs, although rarity characterized most TCR sequences.

Sequencing was performed on PBMCs. The sequence was collected from a male donor in good health and CMV-seronegative. V usage is TRBV30 and J usage is TRBJ1-5; 8 nucleotides match TRBD1. This CDR3 is CAWSATTGVLSNQPQHF. CDR3 DNA: TGTGCCTGGAGTGCCACGACAGGGGTACTTAGCAATCAGCCCCAGCATTTT.